This passage covers 30 T cell receptor beta chains from one sample sequenced in a study of T cells in women clearing cervical HPV infection. TCRdb keeps only in-frame clones here, not all; method: immunoSEQ multiplex PCR. This listing includes about 48,000 clones. Material: blood buffy coat. All receptors come from a woman aged 18-70 years with a cervical HPV16 infection that either progressed to CIN3+ or cleared (not recorded which).

A remark on this clone: The read terminates 3 residues before the CDR3 end, so the remaining end is supplied by the germline J gene. V is TRBV29-1 and J is TRBJ1-1; perhaps TRBD1 as D (5 bases). The CDR3 runs to 15 residues. CDR1 and CDR2 from the germline V gene are SQVTM and ANQGSEA. The V gene lost 0 bases and the J gene lost 4 bases, with 15 bases spanning the gap. The CDR3 bases that were read are TGCAGCGTTGAAGATCTAGGGGCCCCGGGCACTGAA. This codes for CSVEDLGAPGTE. The full CDR3 sequence reads CSVEDLGAPGTEAFF.

For this clone: The CDR3 goes on 3 residues after the read ends, and that part is filled in from the germline J gene. This chain connects TRBV5-1 to TRBJ2-7; a weak D match, TRBD1 (6 bases). The length of the CDR3 is 16 residues. Germline V gene data show CDR1 as SGHRS and CDR2 as YFSETQ. The germline V and J ends were trimmed by 4 bases and 6 bases, with 23 bases remaining between them. CDR3 DNA, as far as it was read: TGCGCCAGCAGCCCATGGGGTGGTGGCAGGGGCCCCGAG. Translation: CASSPWGGGRGPE. The whole CDR3 sequence is CASSPWGGGRGPEQYF.

Of note for this clone: The CDR3 is cut off 3 residues early in the read; its end comes from the germline J gene. The rearrangement uses TRBV7-9 and TRBJ2-5, with 7 bases matching TRBD2. The CDR3 consists of 15 residues. Germline CDR1 is SEHNR and CDR2 is FQNEAQ (reference sequence). J lost 6 bases, V lost 1 base, and 8 bases had no gene match. The CDR3 here is CASSLVAGAEKTQYF. The CDR3 bases that were read are TGTGCCAGCAGCTTAGTCGCGGGAGCCGAGAAGACC.

To note about this clone: The read terminates 3 residues ahead of where the CDR3 ends, so the germline J gene completes it. The gene calls are TRBV5-4 and TRBJ2-7; no clear D gene. Germline CDR1 and CDR2: SGHNT and YYREEE (reference sequence). Trimming took 0 bases from V and 3 from J, leaving 13 bases between them. The length of the CDR3 is 15 residues. The sequenced part of the CDR3 DNA is TGTGCCAGCAGCTTGGGCCTGGCTGCTAGCTACGAG. Its translation: CASSLGLAASYE. The full-length CDR3 reads as CASSLGLAASYEQYF.

A note on this clone: The read halts 3 residues ahead of the CDR3 end, with the missing end drawn from the germline J gene. The chain combines TRBV7-1 with TRBJ2-6; 12 bases line up with TRBD2. TRBV7-1 counts as an open reading frame of uncertain function. V lost 3 bases and J lost 2; bases outside the gene matches: 11. CDR3 size: 20 residues. The CDR3 bases that were read are TGTGCCAGCAGCTCCCGGGCCAGACTAGCGGGGGATACTGGGGCCAACGTC. Residues: CASSSRARLAGDTGANV. The CDR3, in full, reads CASSSRARLAGDTGANVLTF.

A note on this clone: The read finishes 3 residues shy of the CDR3 end, and the germline J gene is used to complete it. V and J are TRBV30 and TRBJ2-2, with no clear D. Germline CDR1 and CDR2: GTSNPN and SVGIG (reference sequence). Trimming removed 1 base at V and 2 bases at J, with 11 bases between. The CDR3 consists of 15 residues. CDR3 sequence: CAWSGRGYNTGELFF. CDR3 DNA (partial): TGTGCCTGGAGTGGGCGCGGCTACAACACCGGGGAG.

Comments on this clone: The missing CDR3 end, 3 residues past where the read stops, is filled in from the germline J gene. The rearrangement uses TRBV20-1 and TRBJ1-3; 7 bases align to TRBD1. This CDR3 is 13 amino acids long. Germline loops: CDR1 DFQATT, CDR2 SNEGSKA (reference sequence). V dropped 3 bases and J dropped 4; count of bases not matched to a gene: 3. Partial CDR3 DNA: TGCAGTGCTAGCGGGACAGTAGGAAACACC. It translates to CSASGTVGNT. The entire CDR3 sequence reads CSASGTVGNTIYF.

To note about this clone: The read ends 3 residues early relative to the CDR3; the germline J gene fills the gap. The V and J genes are TRBV5-1 and TRBJ2-3, with 7 nucleotides matching TRBD1. CDR1 and CDR2 (germline): SGHRS, YFSETQ. The CDR3 spans 16 residues. With V trimmed by 0 bases and J by 3 bases, 7 bases remained unmatched. The sequenced part of the CDR3 DNA is TGCGCCAGCAGCTTGGTGGCAGGGGGACAGACAGATACG. Translating it yields CASSLVAGGQTDT. The CDR3 as a whole reads CASSLVAGGQTDTQYF.

About this clone itself: The read stops 3 residues short of the end of the CDR3; the missing end is completed from the germline J gene. The J gene is TRBJ1-1, the V gene TRBV7-8; 7 nucleotides align to TRBD1. The ends lost 5 bases at V and 7 bases at J; junction bases unmatched: 19. The CDR3 totals 17 residues. Germline V lookup: CDR1 SGHVS, CDR2 FQNEAQ. CDR3 DNA (partial): TGTGCCAGCAGCCCCCCTGCCGGCAGGGGGAAAAGGGGTGAA. It is translated as CASSPPAGRGKRGE. The entire CDR3 reads CASSPPAGRGKRGEAFF. Full variable domain (rest looked up from reference TRBV7-8 and TRBJ1-1): GAGVSQSPRYKVAKRGQDVALRCDPISGHVSLFWYQQALGQGPEFLTYFQNEAQLDKSGLPSDRFFAERPEGSVSTLKIQRTQQEDSAVYLCASSPPAGRGKRGEAFFGQGTRLTVV.

With regard to this clone: The read gets to within 3 residues of the CDR3 end, and the germline J gene fills in the rest. The chain has TRBV6-2 or TRBV6-3 and TRBJ2-1; 12 nucleotides agree with TRBD1. Germline-derived CDR1 and CDR2 are MNHEY and SVGEGT. V lost 6 bases, J lost 7 bases, and 1 base stayed unmatched. The CDR3 is 13 residues long. This chain's CDR3 is CASRGQGANEQFF. The sequenced part of the CDR3 DNA is TGTGCCAGCAGGGGACAGGGGGCGAATGAG.

With regard to this clone: The read halts 3 residues ahead of the CDR3 end, with the missing end drawn from the germline J gene. J is TRBJ2-2 and V is TRBV19; 7 bases line up with TRBD2. Germline trimming cut 7 bases from V and 6 bases from J; bases unmatched to any gene: 5. The CDR3 length is 13 residues. Germline CDR1 reads LNHDA; CDR2 reads SQIVND (reference sequence). Partial CDR3 DNA: TGTGCCAGTACCGGGGGGTACGCCGGGGAG. Its translation is CASTGGYAGE. Given in full, the CDR3 is CASTGGYAGELFF.

As concerns this clone: The read halts 3 residues ahead of the CDR3 end, with the missing end drawn from the germline J gene. The chain carries TRBV5-1 and TRBJ1-3; 8 positions agree with TRBD1. Germline lookup yields CDR1 SGHRS and CDR2 YFSETQ. With 1 base clipped from V and 2 bases from J, the junction kept 5 bases outside the gene matches. The CDR3 covers 16 residues. CDR3 bases read: TGCGCCAGCAGCTTGAGACAGGGGATAACTGGAAACACC. Residues: CASSLRQGITGNT. The full CDR3 is CASSLRQGITGNTIYF.

Of note for this clone: The sequence runs out 3 residues before the end of the CDR3; the remainder is reconstructed from the germline J gene. J is TRBJ1-4 and V is TRBV28; no definite D call. The CDR3 spans 11 residues. Germline assignment: CDR1 MDHEN and CDR2 SYDVKM. The V gene lost 6 bases and the J gene lost 5 bases, with 4 bases spanning the gap. The CDR3 region is CASRTNEKLFF. The sequenced part of the CDR3 DNA is TGTGCCAGCAGGACAAATGAAAAA.

The CDR3 protein is CASSLTSTDTQYF. The covered CDR3 bases are TGTGCCAGTAGCCTGACTAGCACAGATACG. The chain is built from TRBV19 and TRBJ2-3; the D is unclear. With the read ending 3 residues before the CDR3 end, the germline J gene is used to fill in that end. Germline-derived CDR1 and CDR2 are LNHDA and SQIVND (reference sequence). This CDR3 has 13 amino acids. V gave up 6 bases and J gave up 0 bases, with 7 bases separating them.

Details on this clone: The read falls 3 residues short of the CDR3 end, and the missing part is taken from the germline J gene. The rearrangement links TRBV20-1 to TRBJ1-5; D is perhaps TRBD1 (5 bases). Germline CDR1 and CDR2: DFQATT and SNEGSKA (reference sequence). Trimming shortened V by 6 bases and J by 2 bases, and 17 bases separated the two germline ends. The CDR3 spans 15 residues. The CDR3 spells CSAQTQGSGNQPQHF. The CDR3 DNA, read in part, is TGCAGTGCCCAGACCCAGGGTTCCGGCAATCAGCCC.

The CDR3 bases that were read are TGCAGCGCCACCAGGGTTAGGGCCAACACTGAA. This translates into CSATRVRANTE. The whole CDR3 sequence is CSATRVRANTEAFF. The genes are TRBV29-1 and TRBJ1-1; possibly TRBD1 for D (5 bases). The read terminates 3 residues before the CDR3 end, so the remaining end is supplied by the germline J gene. This CDR3 region has 14 residues. Deletions cut 7 bases from V and 2 bases from J, with 17 bases between. Germline V gene lookup returns CDR1 SQVTM and CDR2 ANQGSEA.

With respect to this clone: The read terminates 3 residues before the CDR3 end, so the remaining end is supplied by the germline J gene. V and J are TRBV7-9 and TRBJ2-3; TRBD2 might be the D (5 bases). V shed 5 bases and J shed 2 bases, with 11 bases lying between them. Germline V gene data show CDR1 as SEHNR and CDR2 as FQNEAQ (reference sequence). The CDR3 extends over 14 amino acids. The CDR3 bases that were read are TGTGCCAGCAGCCGGAGCGGAAACACAGATACG. Residues: CASSRSGNTDT. The full CDR3 is CASSRSGNTDTQYF.

CDR3 sequence: CASSKRTGRQETQYF. The part of the CDR3 DNA that was read is TGTGCCAGCAGCAAGAGGACAGGGCGGCAAGAGACC. The rearrangement links TRBV11-3 to TRBJ2-5; TRBD1 matches 8 bases. The CDR3 extends 3 residues past the end of the read, so its final part is completed from the germline J gene. CDR3 length equals 15 residues. The germline V gene has CDR1 SGHNT and CDR2 YENEEA. V trimming: 5 bases; J trimming: 2 bases; junction bases outside the gene matches: 7. Filled out from reference TRBV11-3 and TRBJ2-5, the complete variable domain reads EAGVVQSPRYKIIEKKQPVAFWCNPISGHNTLYWYLQNLGQGPELLIRYENEEAVDDSQLPKDRFSAERLKGVDSTLKIQPAELGDSAVYLCASSKRTGRQETQYFGPGTRLLVL.

Notes on this clone: Read coverage stops 3 residues before the CDR3 terminus; the germline J gene supplies the remainder. This sequence joins TRBV29-1 and TRBJ2-1, with D perhaps TRBD2 (6 bases). Germline lookup yields CDR1 SQVTM and CDR2 ANQGSEA. Trimming took off 5 bases at V and 4 bases at J, with 18 bases between the two ends. This CDR3 region has 15 residues. The covered CDR3 bases are TGCAGCGTTTCTGGCGGGGTAATCCCTTACAATGAG. Its translation is CSVSGGVIPYNE. The full CDR3 protein reads CSVSGGVIPYNEQFF.

Comments on this clone: The sequenced fragment ends 3 residues before the CDR3 boundary, so the rest is inferred from the germline J gene. This chain uses TRBV6-2 or TRBV6-3 with TRBJ1-2; the D gene is possibly TRBD1 (6 bases). The CDR3 length is 13 residues. The germline V gene has CDR1 MNHEY and CDR2 SVGEGT. With 8 bases removed from V and 4 bases from J, the gap between germline ends came to 14 bases. The chain's CDR3 is CASLRDKSYGYTF. Incomplete CDR3 DNA: TGTGCCAGCCTCCGGGACAAGTCCTATGGC.

In regard to this clone: The read ends 3 residues before the CDR3 terminus; that terminus is restored from the germline J gene. Other DNA sequences in this specimen translate into the identical CDR3. The chain joins TRBV5-4 to TRBJ2-3; 7 bases agree with TRBD2. The germline V gene encodes CDR1 SGHNT and CDR2 YYREEE (reference sequence). CDR3 length: 15 residues. J was trimmed by 2 bases and V by 2 bases; bases with no gene match: 5. The CDR3 loop is CASSLGLDVTDTQYF. The sequenced part of the CDR3 DNA is TGTGCCAGCAGCTTAGGACTAGACGTCACAGATACG.

Comments on this clone: Coverage ceases 3 residues before the CDR3 finishes, and the germline J gene fills in the end. The V call is TRBV5-4, the J call TRBJ2-3; possibly TRBD2 for D (6 bases). Germline CDR1 and CDR2: SGHNT and YYREEE (reference sequence). This CDR3 comprises 15 residues. V gave up 0 bases and J gave up 2 bases, with 10 bases separating them. Here the CDR3 reads CASSLGRANTDTQYF. The DNA read from the CDR3 is TGTGCCAGCAGCTTGGGGAGGGCCAACACAGATACG.

With regard to this clone: The sequence runs out 3 residues before the end of the CDR3; the remainder is reconstructed from the germline J gene. The V and J genes are TRBV20-1 and TRBJ1-2, with 7 bases fitting TRBD1. Germline V gene lookup returns CDR1 DFQATT and CDR2 SNEGSKA (reference sequence). The CDR3 is made up of 14 amino acids. With V trimmed by 1 base and J by 3 bases, 5 bases remained unmatched. The CDR3 bases that were read are TGCAGTGCTAGAGCCACCGGGACAGACTATGGC. Translating it yields CSARATGTDYG. The full CDR3 sequence reads CSARATGTDYGYTF.

The CDR3 spells CAWTKTRADTQYF. CDR3 DNA, as far as it was read: TGTGCCTGGACTAAAACTAGGGCAGATACG. The rearrangement links TRBV30 to TRBJ2-3; D may be TRBD2 (5 bases). The read terminates 3 residues before the CDR3 end, so the remaining end is supplied by the germline J gene. Germline assignment: CDR1 GTSNPN and CDR2 SVGIG (reference sequence). CDR3 size: 13 residues. V lost 4 bases to trimming and J lost 4 bases, with 12 bases between them.

Comment on this clone: With the read ending 3 residues before the CDR3 end, the germline J gene is used to fill in that end. This chain links TRBV18 with TRBJ2-5; 9 bases fit TRBD1. Germline values: CDR1 KGHSH, CDR2 LQKENI. The length of the CDR3 is 14 residues. The V segment lost 3 bases and the J segment 5 bases; nucleotides outside the gene matches: 4. The sequenced part of the CDR3 DNA is TGTGCCAGCTCACCTCGGACAGGGGAGGAGACC. Protein sequence: CASSPRTGEET. The complete CDR3 protein is CASSPRTGEETQYF.

Details on this clone: The sequenced fragment ends 3 residues before the CDR3 boundary, so the rest is inferred from the germline J gene. This rearrangement joins TRBV18 to TRBJ1-1; D gene unclear. The germline V gene encodes CDR1 KGHSH and CDR2 LQKENI. This CDR3 has 14 amino acids. Trimming cost V 3 bases and J 1 base, with 9 bases left between them. The CDR3 protein is CASSPGPGNTEAFF. CDR3 DNA (partial): TGTGCCAGCTCACCTGGCCCAGGGAACACTGAA.

This clone is classed as medium-sized (0.01 to 0.1%) by frequency. The DNA read from the CDR3 is TGTGCCATCAGTGAGATTTCAGGGTCCTCTAACTATGGC. It is translated as CAISEISGSSNYG. The CDR3, in full, reads CAISEISGSSNYGYTF. The rearrangement links TRBV10-3 to TRBJ1-2, with D perhaps matching TRBD1 (5 bases). Read coverage stops 3 residues before the CDR3 terminus; the germline J gene supplies the remainder. This CDR3 has 16 amino acids. Looked up from germline, CDR1 is ENHRY and CDR2 is SYGVKD. V gave up 2 bases and J gave up 0 bases, with 13 bases separating them.

On this clone itself: The CDR3 end is not reached by the read, which stops 3 residues before it; the germline J gene fills it in. The chain joins TRBV29-1 to TRBJ1-2; 7 bases match TRBD1. V was clipped by 8 bases and J by 4 bases; unmatched bases: 7. This CDR3 has 12 residues. The V gene's germline CDR1 is SQVTM and CDR2 ANQGSEA. This CDR3 reads CSFRDRLYGYTF. Incomplete CDR3 DNA: TGCAGCTTCCGGGACAGACTCTATGGC.

The sequenced CDR3 bases are TGTGCCAGCAGCTCCGGGACAGGGTACCAAGAGACC. Translated: CASSSGTGYQET. The full CDR3 is CASSSGTGYQETQYF. The J gene is TRBJ2-5, the V gene TRBV7-9; TRBD1 agrees at 9 bases. The read is 3 residues too short to cover the CDR3 end, so that end is filled in from the germline J gene. The CDR3 spans 15 residues. Germline V gene lookup returns CDR1 SEHNR and CDR2 FQNEAQ (reference sequence). V lost 4 bases to trimming and J lost 0 bases; unmatched junction nucleotides: 3.

Regarding this clone: The CDR3 end lies 3 residues beyond the end of the read and is filled in from the germline J gene. V is TRBV20-1 and J is TRBJ1-2; the D gene is possibly TRBD1 (6 bases). The length of the CDR3 is 13 residues. V dropped 5 bases and J dropped 2 bases, with 12 bases sitting between them. The germline V gene has CDR1 DFQATT and CDR2 SNEGSKA (reference sequence). The CDR3 loop reads CSAGQLGNYGYTF. CDR3 bases read: TGCAGTGCTGGACAGCTCGGGAACTATGGC.